The clone carrying this T cell receptor (beta chain) was counted once. The data are from a study of blood T cell repertoires in COVID-19. Study at large: PBMCs, B-cell-depleted T cells, or T cells provided the cDNA or gDNA that made up the material.

Germline values: CDR1 SEHNR, CDR2 FQNEAQ (reference sequence). CDR3 length: 16 residues. Trimming took off 4 bases at V and 1 base at J, with 15 bases between the two ends. The protocol was immunoSEQ multiplex PCR, while the TCRdb copy is restricted to in-frame clones and leaves out a portion. This table holds about 27,000 clones, 88% found once. The receptor's source is a woman between 50 and 59 years old with active COVID-19. The specimen sequenced was peripheral blood. The V gene is TRBV7-9, the J gene TRBJ2-3; possibly TRBD1 for D (5 bases). The CDR3 protein is CASSSSTGHGTDTQYF. The CDR3 DNA sequence: TGTGCCAGCAGCTCCTCCACCGGACACGGCACAGATACGCAGTATTTT.